This T cell receptor (beta chain) came from a study of cytomegalovirus exposure and HLA in healthy donors. Study at large: Findings of an earlier analysis included 117 million unique TCR beta sequences from 190 million or so T cells. Overall study results and limits: Confirmation was obtained in vitro that a few CMV-associated chains are specific for CMV antigens. On later analysis, the bulk of CMV-associated TCR beta chains appeared to be HLA-restricted. Later analysis showed TCR association rates varying by HLA locus, highest for DRB1 and lowest for HLA-C.

Both 60 Vbeta primers and 13 Jbeta primers went into the PCR. Data came from immunoSEQ multiplex PCR; TCRdb stores just in-frame clones and leaves some out. This table holds more than 110,000 clones, roughly two thirds found once. This clone was seen just once. What it binds is unknown. Germline V gives CDR1 MNHNS, CDR2 SASEGT. Trimming stripped 1 base from V and 4 bases from J, with 8 bases between. The CDR3 loop spans 14 amino acids. The chain uses TRBV6-1 and TRBJ1-5; maybe TRBD1 (6 bases). This TCR was recovered from a human donor in good health. The material sequenced was PBMCs. The CDR3 sequence is CASSEGQENQPQHF. The CDR3 DNA follows: TGTGCCAGCAGTGAAGGACAGGAAAATCAGCCCCAGCATTTT.